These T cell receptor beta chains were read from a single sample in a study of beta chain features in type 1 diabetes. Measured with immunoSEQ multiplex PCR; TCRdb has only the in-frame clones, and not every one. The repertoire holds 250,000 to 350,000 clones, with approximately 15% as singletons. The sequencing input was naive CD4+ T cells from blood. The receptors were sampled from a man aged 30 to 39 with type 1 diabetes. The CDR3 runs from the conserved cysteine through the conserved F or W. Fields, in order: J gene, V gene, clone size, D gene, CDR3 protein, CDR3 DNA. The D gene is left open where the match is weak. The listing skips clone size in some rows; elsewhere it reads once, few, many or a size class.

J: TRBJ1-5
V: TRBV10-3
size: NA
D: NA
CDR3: CAISESAGGSNQPQHF
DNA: TGTGCCATCAGTGAGTCAGCGGGGGGGAGCAATCAGCCCCAGCATTTT

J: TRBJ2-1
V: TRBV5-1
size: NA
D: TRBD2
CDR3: CASSLAGGSQPRSYNEQFF
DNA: TGCGCCAGCAGCTTGGCAGGCGGGAGTCAACCTCGCTCCTACAATGAGCAGTTCTTC

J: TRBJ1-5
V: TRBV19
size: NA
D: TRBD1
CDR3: CASSTTGGANQPQHF
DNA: TGTGCCAGTAGTACTACAGGGGGGGCCAATCAGCCCCAGCATTTT

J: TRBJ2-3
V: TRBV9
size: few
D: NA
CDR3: CASSPNTDTQYF
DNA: TGTGCCAGCAGCCCTAACACAGATACGCAGTATTTT

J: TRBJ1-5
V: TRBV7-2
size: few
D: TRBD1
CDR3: CASSRAGTGVLQPQHF
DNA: TGTGCCAGCAGCCGGGCTGGGACAGGGGTTTTACAGCCCCAGCATTTT

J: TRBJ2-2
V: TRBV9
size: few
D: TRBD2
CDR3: CASSVATGGSGTGELFF
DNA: TGTGCCAGCAGCGTAGCTACGGGCGGGAGCGGAACCGGGGAGCTGTTTTTT

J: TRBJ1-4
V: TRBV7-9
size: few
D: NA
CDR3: CASSPDAGGEKLFF
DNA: TGTGCCAGCAGCCCAGACGCGGGGGGTGAAAAACTGTTTTTT

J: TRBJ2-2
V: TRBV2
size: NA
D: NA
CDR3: CASSEAGAGTGELFF
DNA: TGTGCCAGCAGTGAAGCAGGGGCTGGCACCGGGGAGCTGTTTTTT

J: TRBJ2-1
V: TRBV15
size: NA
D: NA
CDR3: CATSRVWGQGGYNEQFF
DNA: TGTGCCACCAGCAGAGTGTGGGGGCAGGGGGGTTACAATGAGCAGTTCTTC

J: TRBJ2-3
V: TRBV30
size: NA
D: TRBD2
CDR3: CAWSKAGLNTQYF
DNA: TGTGCCTGGAGTAAAGCGGGACTGAATACGCAGTATTTT

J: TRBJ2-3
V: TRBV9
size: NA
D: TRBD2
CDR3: CASSATPGVAGDKDTQYF
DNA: TGTGCCAGCAGCGCGACTCCGGGGGTAGCGGGAGATAAAGATACGCAGTATTTT

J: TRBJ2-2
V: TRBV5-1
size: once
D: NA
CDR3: CASSRGAANTGELFF
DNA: TGCGCCAGCAGCCGGGGAGCAGCAAACACCGGGGAGCTGTTTTTT

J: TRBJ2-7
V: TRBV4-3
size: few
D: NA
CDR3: CASSQDGRYEQYF
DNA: TGCGCCAGCAGCCAAGATGGGAGGTACGAGCAGTACTTC

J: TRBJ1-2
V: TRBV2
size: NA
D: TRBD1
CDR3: CASSGGQTEGYTF
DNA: TGTGCCAGCAGCGGGGGACAGACGGAAGGCTACACCTTC

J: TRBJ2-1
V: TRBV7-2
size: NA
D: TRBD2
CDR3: CASSLREGNEQFF
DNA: TGTGCCAGCAGCTTACGGGAGGGGAATGAGCAGTTCTTC

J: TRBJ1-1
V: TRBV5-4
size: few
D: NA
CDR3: CASSLGTNTEAFF
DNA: TGTGCCAGCAGCTTGGGGACAAACACTGAAGCTTTCTTT

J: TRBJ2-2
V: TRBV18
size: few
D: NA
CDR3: CASSRVELFF
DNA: TGTGCCAGCTCACGCGTGGAGCTGTTTTTT

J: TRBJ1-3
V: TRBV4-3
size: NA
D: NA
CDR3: CASSQETALSGNTIYF
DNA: TGCGCCAGCAGCCAAGAGACAGCTCTTTCTGGAAACACCATATATTTT

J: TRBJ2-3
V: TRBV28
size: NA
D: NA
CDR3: CASSLQMDTQYF
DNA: TGTGCCAGCAGTTTGCAGATGGATACGCAGTATTTT

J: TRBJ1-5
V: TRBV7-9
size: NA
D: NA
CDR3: CASSAGNLNQPQHF
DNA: TGTGCCAGCAGCGCCGGGAACCTGAATCAGCCCCAGCATTTT

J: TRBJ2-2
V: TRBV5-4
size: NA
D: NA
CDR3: CASSLDPGRRTGELFF
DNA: TGTGCCAGCAGCTTGGACCCTGGGCGGAGGACCGGGGAGCTGTTTTTT

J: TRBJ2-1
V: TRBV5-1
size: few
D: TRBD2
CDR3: CASSLGASGFNNEQFF
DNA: TGCGCCAGCAGCTTGGGGGCTAGCGGGTTTAACAATGAGCAGTTCTTC

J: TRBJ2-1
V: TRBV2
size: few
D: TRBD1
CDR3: CASSRDSRDEQFF
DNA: TGTGCCAGCAGTAGGGACAGTAGGGATGAGCAGTTCTTC

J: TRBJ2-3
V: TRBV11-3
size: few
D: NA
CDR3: CASSFEGVDTQYF
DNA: TGTGCCAGCAGCTTTGAGGGGGTCGATACGCAGTATTTT

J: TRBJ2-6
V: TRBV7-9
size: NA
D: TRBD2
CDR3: CASSLGLAGVGANVLTF
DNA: TGTGCCAGCAGCTTGGGACTAGCGGGAGTTGGGGCCAACGTCCTGACTTTC

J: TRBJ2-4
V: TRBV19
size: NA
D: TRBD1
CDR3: CASSIGDRAGIQYF
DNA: TGTGCCAGTAGTATCGGGGACAGGGCTGGCATTCAGTACTTC

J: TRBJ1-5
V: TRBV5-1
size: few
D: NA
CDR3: CASSPGGNSNQPQHF
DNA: TGCGCCAGCAGCCCCGGGGGGAATAGCAATCAGCCCCAGCATTTT

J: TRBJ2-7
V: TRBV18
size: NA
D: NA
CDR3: CASSLRGGQNYEQYF
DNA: TGTGCCAGCTCACTACGTGGGGGACAAAACTACGAGCAGTACTTC

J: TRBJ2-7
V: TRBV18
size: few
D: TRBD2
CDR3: CASSLGTSDSYEQYF
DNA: TGTGCCAGCTCCCTAGGGACTAGCGACTCCTACGAGCAGTACTTC

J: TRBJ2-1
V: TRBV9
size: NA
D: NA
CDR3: CASSVVGVGYNEQFF
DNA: TGTGCCAGCAGCGTAGTGGGAGTTGGCTACAATGAGCAGTTCTTC

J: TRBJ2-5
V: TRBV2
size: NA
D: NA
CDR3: CAIPAGLTMQETQYF
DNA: TGTGCCATCCCCGCGGGACTTACGATGCAAGAGACCCAGTACTTC

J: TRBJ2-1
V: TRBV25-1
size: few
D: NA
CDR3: CASPRSAEQFF
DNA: TGTGCCAGCCCCCGGAGTGCTGAGCAGTTCTTC

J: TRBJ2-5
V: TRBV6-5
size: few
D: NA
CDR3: CASSYGTGTDQTQYF
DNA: TGTGCCAGCAGTTACGGGACTGGGACGGATCAGACCCAGTACTTC

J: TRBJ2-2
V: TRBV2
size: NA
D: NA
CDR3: CASNYFTGELFF
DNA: TGTGCCAGCAACTATTTCACCGGGGAGCTGTTTTTT

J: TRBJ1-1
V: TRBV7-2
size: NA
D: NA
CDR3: CASSSEAGEAFF
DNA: TGTGCCAGCAGCTCAGAGGCCGGGGAAGCTTTCTTT

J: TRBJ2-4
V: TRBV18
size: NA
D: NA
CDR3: CASSPGGHENIQYF
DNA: TGTGCCAGCTCACCGGGGGGGCACGAAAACATTCAGTACTTC

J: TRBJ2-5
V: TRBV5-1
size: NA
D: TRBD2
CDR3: CASSKGLAGMETQYF
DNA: TGCGCCAGCAGCAAAGGACTAGCGGGAATGGAGACCCAGTACTTC

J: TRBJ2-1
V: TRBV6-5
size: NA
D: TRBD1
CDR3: CASSYSGQGIYEQFF
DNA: TGTGCCAGCAGTTACTCGGGACAGGGGATCTATGAGCAGTTCTTC

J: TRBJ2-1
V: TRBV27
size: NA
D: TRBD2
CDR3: CATRVAGASYNEQFF
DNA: TGTGCCACCCGGGTAGCGGGTGCCTCCTACAATGAGCAGTTCTTC

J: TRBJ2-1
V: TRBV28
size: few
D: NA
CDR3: CASSFLQGGADEQFF
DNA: TGTGCCAGCAGTTTTCTTCAGGGGGGCGCCGATGAGCAGTTCTTC

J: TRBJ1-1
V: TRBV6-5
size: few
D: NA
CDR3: CASSYTTVNTEAFF
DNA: TGTGCCAGCAGCTATACGACAGTGAACACTGAAGCTTTCTTT

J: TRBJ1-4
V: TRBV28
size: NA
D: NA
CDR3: CASSSTSGTSEKLFF
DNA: TGTGCCAGCAGTTCCACGTCCGGGACAAGTGAAAAACTGTTTTTT

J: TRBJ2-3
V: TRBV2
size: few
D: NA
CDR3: CASSVQTDTQYF
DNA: TGTGCCAGCAGTGTACAGACAGATACGCAGTATTTT

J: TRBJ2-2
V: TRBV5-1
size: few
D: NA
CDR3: CASSLGTANTGELFF
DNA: TGCGCCAGCAGCTTGGGGACAGCGAACACCGGGGAGCTGTTTTTT

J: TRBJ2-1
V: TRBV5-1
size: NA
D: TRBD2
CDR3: CASSTLAGVDEQFF
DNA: TGCGCCAGCAGCACCTTAGCGGGAGTCGATGAGCAGTTCTTC

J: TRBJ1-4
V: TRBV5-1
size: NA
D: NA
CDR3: CASSLEGGGTNEKLFF
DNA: TGCGCCAGCAGCTTGGAGGGAGGTGGCACTAATGAAAAACTGTTTTTT

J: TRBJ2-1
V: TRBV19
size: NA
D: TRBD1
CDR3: CASRDRGGGSNEQFF
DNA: TGTGCCAGTAGGGACAGGGGAGGTGGTTCGAATGAGCAGTTCTTC

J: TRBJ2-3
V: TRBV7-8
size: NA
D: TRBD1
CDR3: CASSLVGTGRTDTQYF
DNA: TGTGCCAGCAGCTTAGTAGGGACAGGTCGCACAGATACGCAGTATTTT

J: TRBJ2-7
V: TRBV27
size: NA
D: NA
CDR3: CASSGPSSVEQYF
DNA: TGTGCCTCTTCAGGGCCTTCGAGTGTAGAGCAGTACTTC

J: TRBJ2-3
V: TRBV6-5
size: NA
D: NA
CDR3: CASSSPSDTQYF
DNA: TGTGCCAGCAGCTCTCCGTCAGATACGCAGTATTTT

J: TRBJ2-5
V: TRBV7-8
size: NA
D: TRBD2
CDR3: CASSLGTGLALETQYF
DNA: TGTGCCAGCAGCTTAGGGACCGGACTAGCCTTAGAGACCCAGTACTTC